Reported below is one T cell receptor beta chain. Its specificity is not known. This specimen comes from a study of shared clonotypes between healthy human individuals. CD45RO-negative, CCR7-selected cells formed the naive CD8 fraction, which excluded terminally differentiated effector memory CD45RA+ cells. TCRdb's table, derived via immunoSEQ multiplex PCR, lists solely in-frame clones and lacks some. The table has around 1.9 million clones, about 92% seen once; the top ten hold over 1.5%. Whole-study findings and limits: Measured sharing among donors was expected to vary with sequencing depth.

Between the trimmed V and J ends, which lost 4 bases and 1 base, there was a span of 13 bases. Germline loops: CDR1 MNHEY, CDR2 SVGAGI. The CDR3 is 15 residues long. This rearrangement joins TRBV6-5 to TRBJ1-2; D may be TRBD1 (5 bases). This TCR derives from a man between 18 and 29 years old in good health. Some clones in this sample may be carry-over from other donors' samples. Sequenced material: naive CD8+ T cells from PBMCs. CDR3 coding DNA: TGTGCCAGCAGTTCCGGGGGAGGGCTTAACTATGGCTACACCTTC. Its translation is CASSSGGGLNYGYTF.